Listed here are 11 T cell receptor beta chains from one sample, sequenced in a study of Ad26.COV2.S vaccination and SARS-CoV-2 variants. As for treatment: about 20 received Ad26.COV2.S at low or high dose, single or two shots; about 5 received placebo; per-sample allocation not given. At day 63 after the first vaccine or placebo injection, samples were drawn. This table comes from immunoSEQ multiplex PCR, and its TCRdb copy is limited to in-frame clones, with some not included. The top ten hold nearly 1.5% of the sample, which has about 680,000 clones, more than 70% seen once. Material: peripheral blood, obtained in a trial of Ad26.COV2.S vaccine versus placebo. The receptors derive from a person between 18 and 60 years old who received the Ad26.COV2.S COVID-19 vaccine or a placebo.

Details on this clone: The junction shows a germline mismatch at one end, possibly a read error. CDR3 DNA sequence: TGTGCTAGCAGCCCTACCGGGACACGGGCAGATACGCAGTATTTT. Encoded protein: CASSPTGTRADTQYF. This sequence joins TRBV7-7 and TRBJ2-3; possibly TRBD1 for D (6 bases). This CDR3 comprises 15 residues. Germline CDR1 reads SSHAT; CDR2 reads FNYEAQ (reference sequence).

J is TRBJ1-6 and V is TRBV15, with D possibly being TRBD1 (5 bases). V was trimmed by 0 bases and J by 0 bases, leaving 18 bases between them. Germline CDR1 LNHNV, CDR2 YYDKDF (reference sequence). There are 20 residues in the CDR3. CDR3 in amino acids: CATSRDTYDGASSYNSPLHF. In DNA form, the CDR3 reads TGTGCCACCAGCAGAGATACGTACGACGGGGCAAGCTCCTATAATTCACCCCTCCACTTT.

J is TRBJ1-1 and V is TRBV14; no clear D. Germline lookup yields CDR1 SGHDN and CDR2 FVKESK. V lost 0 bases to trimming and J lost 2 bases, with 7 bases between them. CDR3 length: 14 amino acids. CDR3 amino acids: CASSQDRLNTEAFF. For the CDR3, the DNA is TGTGCCAGCAGCCAAGACAGGCTAAACACTGAAGCTTTCTTT.

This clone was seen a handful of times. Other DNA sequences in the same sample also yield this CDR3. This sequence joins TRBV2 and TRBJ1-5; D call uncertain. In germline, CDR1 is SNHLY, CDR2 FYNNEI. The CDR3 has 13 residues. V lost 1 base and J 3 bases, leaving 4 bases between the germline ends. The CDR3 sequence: CASSEGPNQPQHF. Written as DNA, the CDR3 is TGTGCCAGCAGTGAAGGACCCAATCAGCCCCAGCATTTT.

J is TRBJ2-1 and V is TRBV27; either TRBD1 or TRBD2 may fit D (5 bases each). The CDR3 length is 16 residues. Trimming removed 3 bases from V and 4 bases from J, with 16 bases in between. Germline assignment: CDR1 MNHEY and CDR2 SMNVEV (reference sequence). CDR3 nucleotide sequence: TGTGCCAGCAGTTTGGGTGTTGGGGGTCAATACAATGAGCAGTTCTTC. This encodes CASSLGVGGQYNEQFF.

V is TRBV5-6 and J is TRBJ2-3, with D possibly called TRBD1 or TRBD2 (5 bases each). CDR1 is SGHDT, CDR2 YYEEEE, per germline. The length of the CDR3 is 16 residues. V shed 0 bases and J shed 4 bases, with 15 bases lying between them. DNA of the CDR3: TGTGCCAGCAGCTTGGGGGGGATCCCCCAGCCAGATACGCAGTATTTT. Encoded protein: CASSLGGIPQPDTQYF.

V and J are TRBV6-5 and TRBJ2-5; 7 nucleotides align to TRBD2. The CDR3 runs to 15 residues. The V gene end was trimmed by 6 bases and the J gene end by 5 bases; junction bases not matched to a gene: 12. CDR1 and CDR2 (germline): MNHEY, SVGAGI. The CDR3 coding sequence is TGTGCCAGCAGAGTGTCACTAGCGACCCGGGAGACCCAGTACTTC. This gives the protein CASRVSLATRETQYF.

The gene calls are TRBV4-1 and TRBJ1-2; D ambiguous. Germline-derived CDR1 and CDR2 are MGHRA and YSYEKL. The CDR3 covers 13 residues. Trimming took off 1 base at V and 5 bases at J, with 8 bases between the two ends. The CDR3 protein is CASSQAPGYGYTF. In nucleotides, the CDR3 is TGCGCCAGCAGCCAAGCCCCGGGTTATGGCTACACCTTC.

The CDR3 loop reads CASSLRPRDIDTDTQYF. CDR3 bases: TGCGCCAGCAGCCTCCGCCCCCGGGACATCGACACAGATACGCAGTATTTT. This chain joins TRBV4-3 and TRBJ2-3; possible D gene TRBD1, 6 bases. The V gene's germline CDR1 is LGHNA and CDR2 YSLEER. The V and J ends lost 4 bases and 2 bases respectively, with 19 bases between them. The CDR3 contains 17 residues.

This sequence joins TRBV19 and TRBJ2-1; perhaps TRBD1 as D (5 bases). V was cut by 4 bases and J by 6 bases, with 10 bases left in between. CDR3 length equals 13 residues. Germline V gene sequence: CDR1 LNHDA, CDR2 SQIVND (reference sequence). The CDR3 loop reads CASSRRQPNEQFF. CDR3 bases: TGTGCCAGTAGTAGGAGACAGCCCAATGAGCAGTTCTTC.

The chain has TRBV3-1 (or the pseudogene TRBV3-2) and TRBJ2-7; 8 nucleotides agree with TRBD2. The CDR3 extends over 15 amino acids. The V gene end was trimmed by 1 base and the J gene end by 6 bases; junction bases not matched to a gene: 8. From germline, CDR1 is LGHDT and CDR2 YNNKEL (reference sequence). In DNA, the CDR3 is TGTGCCAGCAGCCAAGTTGCAACGGGAGGGGCCGAGCAGTACTTC. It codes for CASSQVATGGAEQYF.